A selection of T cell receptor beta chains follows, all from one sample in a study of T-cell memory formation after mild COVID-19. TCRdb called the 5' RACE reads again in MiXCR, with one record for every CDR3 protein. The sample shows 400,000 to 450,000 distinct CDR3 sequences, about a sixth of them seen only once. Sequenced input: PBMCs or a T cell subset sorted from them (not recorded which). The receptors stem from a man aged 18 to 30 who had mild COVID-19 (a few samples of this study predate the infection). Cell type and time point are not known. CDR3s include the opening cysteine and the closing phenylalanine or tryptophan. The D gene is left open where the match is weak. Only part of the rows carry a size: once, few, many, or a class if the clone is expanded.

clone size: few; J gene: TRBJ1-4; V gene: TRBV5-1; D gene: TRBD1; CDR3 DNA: TGCGCCAGCAGCTTCGGGACAGTCTGGGATGAAAAACTGTTTTTT; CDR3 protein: CASSFGTVWDEKLFF
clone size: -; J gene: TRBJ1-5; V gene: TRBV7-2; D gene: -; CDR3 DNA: TGTGCCAGCAGCGTAGGCCCAAGGAGCAATCAGCCCCAGCATTTT; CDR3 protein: CASSVGPRSNQPQHF
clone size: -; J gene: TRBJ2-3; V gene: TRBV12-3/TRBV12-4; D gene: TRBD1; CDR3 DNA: TGTGCCAGCAGAACGGACAGGGAATACACAGATACGCAGTATTTT; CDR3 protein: CASRTDREYTDTQYF
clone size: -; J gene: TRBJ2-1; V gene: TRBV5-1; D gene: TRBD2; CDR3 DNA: TGCGCCAGCAGCTCCTCTCTAGCGGGGAGTTACAATGAGCAGTTCTTC; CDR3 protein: CASSSSLAGSYNEQFF
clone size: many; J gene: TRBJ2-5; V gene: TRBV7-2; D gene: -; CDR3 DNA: TGTGCCAGCAGCTTAGATCCGGGGGCGAGGACCCAGTACTTC; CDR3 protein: CASSLDPGARTQYF
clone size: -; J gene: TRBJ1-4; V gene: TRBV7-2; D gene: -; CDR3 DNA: TGTGCCAGCAGCCTCGGGACACCGGGGGAAAAACTGTTTTTT; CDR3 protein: CASSLGTPGEKLFF
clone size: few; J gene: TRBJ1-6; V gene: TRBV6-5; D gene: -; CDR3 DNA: TGTGCCAGCAGTTACTCGCAGGGTGGAACCCTCCACTTT; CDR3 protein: CASSYSQGGTLHF
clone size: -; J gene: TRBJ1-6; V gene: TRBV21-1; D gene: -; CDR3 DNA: TGTGCCAGCAGCACAGGCTGGGGGTGGGACCCTTCACCCCTCCACTTT; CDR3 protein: CASSTGWGWDPSPLHF
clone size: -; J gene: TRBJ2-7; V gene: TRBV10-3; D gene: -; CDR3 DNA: TGTGCCATCAGTGAGCCAGGGCTTGGGGACGAGCAGTACTTC; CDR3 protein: CAISEPGLGDEQYF
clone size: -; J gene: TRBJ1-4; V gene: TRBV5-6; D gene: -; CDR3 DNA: TGTGCCAGCAGCCGGAGGACAACTAATGAAAAACTGTTTTTT; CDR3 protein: CASSRRTTNEKLFF
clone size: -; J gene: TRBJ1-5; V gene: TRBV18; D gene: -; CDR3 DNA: TGTGCCAGCTCACCAGTGGGGCCGGTCAATCAGCCCCAGCATTTT; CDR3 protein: CASSPVGPVNQPQHF
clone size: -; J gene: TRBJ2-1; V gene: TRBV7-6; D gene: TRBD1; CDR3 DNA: TGTGCCAGCAGCTCCCACAGGGGGAATGAGCAGTTCTTC; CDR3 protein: CASSSHRGNEQFF
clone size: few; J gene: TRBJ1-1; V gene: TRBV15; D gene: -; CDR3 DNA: TGTGCCACCAGCAAATATAAGGGAGGCACTGAAGCTTTCTTT; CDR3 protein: CATSKYKGGTEAFF
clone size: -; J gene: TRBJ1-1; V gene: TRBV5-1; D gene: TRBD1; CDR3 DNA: TGCGCCAGCAGCACGACGACAGGGTACGCCACTGAAGCTTTCTTT; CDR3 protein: CASSTTTGYATEAFF
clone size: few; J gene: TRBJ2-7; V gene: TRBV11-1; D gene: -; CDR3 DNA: TGTGCCAGCAGCTTCGGGAACGAGCAGTACTTC; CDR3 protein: CASSFGNEQYF
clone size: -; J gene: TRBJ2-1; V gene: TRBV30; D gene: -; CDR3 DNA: TGTGCCTGGAGTGATTGGCAGGGACTGAATGAGCAGTTCTTC; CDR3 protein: CAWSDWQGLNEQFF
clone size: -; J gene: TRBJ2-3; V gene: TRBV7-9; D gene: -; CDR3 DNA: TGTGCCAGCAGACTACAGGGGGGGGATACGCAGTATTTT; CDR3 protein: CASRLQGGDTQYF
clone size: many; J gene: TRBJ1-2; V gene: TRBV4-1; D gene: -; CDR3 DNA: TGCGCCAGCAGCCACCAGGACAGCCCCTACTATGGCTACACCTTC; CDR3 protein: CASSHQDSPYYGYTF
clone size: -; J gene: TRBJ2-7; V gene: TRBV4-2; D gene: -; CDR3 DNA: TGTGCCAGCAGCCAAGAGGGCAGCCCCTACGAGCAGTACTTC; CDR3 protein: CASSQEGSPYEQYF
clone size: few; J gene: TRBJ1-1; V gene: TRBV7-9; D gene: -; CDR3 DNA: TGTGCCAGCAGCTTACGGGAGACCTTGGGCACTGAAGCTTTCTTT; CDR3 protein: CASSLRETLGTEAFF
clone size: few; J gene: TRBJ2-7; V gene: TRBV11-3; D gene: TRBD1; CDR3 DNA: TGTGCCAGCAGCCCGGGACAGGGGGCTCCCTACGAGCAGTACTTC; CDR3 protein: CASSPGQGAPYEQYF
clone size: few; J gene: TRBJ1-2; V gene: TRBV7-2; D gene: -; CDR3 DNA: TGTGCCGGTGCTCCGGGCGGGGGTGCTAACTATGGCTACACCTTC; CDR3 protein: CAGAPGGGANYGYTF
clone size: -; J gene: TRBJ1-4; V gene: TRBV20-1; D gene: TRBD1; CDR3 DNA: TGCAGTGCTCGGGACAGGGTTGGGGATGAAAAACTGTTTTTT; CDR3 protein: CSARDRVGDEKLFF
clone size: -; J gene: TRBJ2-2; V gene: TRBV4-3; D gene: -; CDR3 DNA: TGCGCCAGCAGCCAATCTCACACCCAATCCACCGGTGAGCTGTTTTTT; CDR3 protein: CASSQSHTQSTGELFF
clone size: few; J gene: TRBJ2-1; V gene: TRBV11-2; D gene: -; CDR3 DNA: TGTGCCAGCAGCGCAGCGGGACAGCGCAATGAGCAGTTCTTC; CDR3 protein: CASSAAGQRNEQFF
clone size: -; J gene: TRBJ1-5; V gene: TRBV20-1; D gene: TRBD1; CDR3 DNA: TGCAGTGCTCCGGACAGGGGAGGCCAGCCCCAGCATTTT; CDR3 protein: CSAPDRGGQPQHF
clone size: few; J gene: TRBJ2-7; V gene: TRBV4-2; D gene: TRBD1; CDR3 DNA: TGTGCCAGCAGCCAAGGAGGGGGCAGGGGTTACGAGCAGTACTTC; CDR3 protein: CASSQGGGRGYEQYF
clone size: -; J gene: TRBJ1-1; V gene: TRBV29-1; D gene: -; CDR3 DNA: TGCAGCGTTTCCCCGGACAGACAGAACACTGAAGCTTTCTTT; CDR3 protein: CSVSPDRQNTEAFF
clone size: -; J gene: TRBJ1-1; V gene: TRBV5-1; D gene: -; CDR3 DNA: TGCGCCAGACCGACCTCAGGGGCCATGAGCACTGAAGCTTTCTTT; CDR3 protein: CARPTSGAMSTEAFF
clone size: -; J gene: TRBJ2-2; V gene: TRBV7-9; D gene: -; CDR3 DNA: TGTGCCAGCAGCTCATCTCGTTTCGGAGCGGACGCGAACACCGGGGAGCTGTTTTTT; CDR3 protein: CASSSSRFGADANTGELFF
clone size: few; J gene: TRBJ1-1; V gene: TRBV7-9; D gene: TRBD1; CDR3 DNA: TGTGCCAGCAGCGTGGGACAGGCGAACACTGAAGCTTTCTTT; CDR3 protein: CASSVGQANTEAFF
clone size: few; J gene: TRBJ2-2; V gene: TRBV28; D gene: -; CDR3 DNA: TGTGCCAGCAGTTGGGCAGGGAGAAACACCGGGGAGCTGTTTTTT; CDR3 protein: CASSWAGRNTGELFF
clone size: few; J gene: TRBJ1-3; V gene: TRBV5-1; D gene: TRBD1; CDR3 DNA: TGCGCCAGCAGCTATCGTCCCGAAGCCAGGGGGGGAAACACCATATATTTT; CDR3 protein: CASSYRPEARGGNTIYF
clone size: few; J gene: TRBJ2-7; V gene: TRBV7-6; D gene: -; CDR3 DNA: TGTGCCAGCAGCCCCGTGGGGGATATCTCCTACGAGCAGTACTTC; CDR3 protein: CASSPVGDISYEQYF
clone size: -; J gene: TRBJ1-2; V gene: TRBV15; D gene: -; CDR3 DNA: TGTGCCACCAGCAGAGATAGTCTCGTCTATGGCTACACCTTC; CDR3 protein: CATSRDSLVYGYTF
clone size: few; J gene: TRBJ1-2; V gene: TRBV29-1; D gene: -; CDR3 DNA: TGCAGCGTCTCCATGTGGGCGGAGAGTAGCGGCTACACCTTC; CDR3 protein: CSVSMWAESSGYTF
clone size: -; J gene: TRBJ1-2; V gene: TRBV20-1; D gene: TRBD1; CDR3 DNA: TGCAGTGCTACGTCGACCGGGACAGGGGGGGATGGCTACACCTTC; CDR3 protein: CSATSTGTGGDGYTF
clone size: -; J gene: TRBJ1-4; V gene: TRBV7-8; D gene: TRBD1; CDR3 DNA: TGTGCCAGCAGCGTCGGGGCAGGGGGCTTTGAAAAACTGTTTTTT; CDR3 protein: CASSVGAGGFEKLFF
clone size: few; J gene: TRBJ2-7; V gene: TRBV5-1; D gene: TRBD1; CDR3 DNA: TGCGCCAGCAGCTTAGGGACAGGGGACGACGAGCAGTACTTC; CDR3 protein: CASSLGTGDDEQYF
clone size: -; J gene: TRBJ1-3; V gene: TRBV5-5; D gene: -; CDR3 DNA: TGTGCCAGCAGCTCACGGAACAGTCTCTCTGGAAACACCATATATTTT; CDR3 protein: CASSSRNSLSGNTIYF
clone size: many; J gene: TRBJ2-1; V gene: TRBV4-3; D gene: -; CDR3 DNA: TGCGCCAGCAGCCAAGGAGTTGGGGCCTACAATGAGCAGTTCTTC; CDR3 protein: CASSQGVGAYNEQFF
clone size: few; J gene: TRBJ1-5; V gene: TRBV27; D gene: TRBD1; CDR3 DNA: TGTGCCAGCAGAGGGGGCGGGGTTGGGCAGCCCCAGCATTTT; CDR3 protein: CASRGGGVGQPQHF
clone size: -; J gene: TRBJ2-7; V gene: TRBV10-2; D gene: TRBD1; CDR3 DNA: TGCGCCAGCAGTGAGTCACGTGGGACAGGGAAATTCTTC; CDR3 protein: CASSESRGTGKFF
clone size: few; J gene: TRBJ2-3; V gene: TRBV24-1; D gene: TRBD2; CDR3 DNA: TGTGCCACCAGTGATAGGGCTAGCGGGGGGCTCAGCACAGATACGCAGTATTTT; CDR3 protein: CATSDRASGGLSTDTQYF
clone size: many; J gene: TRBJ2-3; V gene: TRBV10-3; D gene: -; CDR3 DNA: TGTGCCATCAGGAATTACCCGACGAGCACAGATACGCAGTATTTT; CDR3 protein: CAIRNYPTSTDTQYF
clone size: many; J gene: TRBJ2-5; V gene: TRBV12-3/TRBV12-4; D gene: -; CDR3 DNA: TGTGCCAGCAGCCGGGACCAAGAGACCCAGTACTTC; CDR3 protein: CASSRDQETQYF
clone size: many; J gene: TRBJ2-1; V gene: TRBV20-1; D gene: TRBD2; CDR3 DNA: TGCAGTGCTAGAGGAGGCGGGGGGGCCAACAATGAGCAGTTCTTC; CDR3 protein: CSARGGGGANNEQFF
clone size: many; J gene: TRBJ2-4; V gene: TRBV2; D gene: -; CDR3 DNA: TGTGCCAGCAGTGAATTGGAGGTCAAAAACATTCAGTACTTC; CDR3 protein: CASSELEVKNIQYF
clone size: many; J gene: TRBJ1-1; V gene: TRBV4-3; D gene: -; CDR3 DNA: TGCGCCAGCAGCCAAGGGATCATGAACACTGAAGCTTTCTTT; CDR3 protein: CASSQGIMNTEAFF
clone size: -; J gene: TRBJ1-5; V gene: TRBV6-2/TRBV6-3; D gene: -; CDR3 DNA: TGTGCCAGCAGCCACCCGGGAACCCAGCCCCAGCATTTT; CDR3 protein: CASSHPGTQPQHF
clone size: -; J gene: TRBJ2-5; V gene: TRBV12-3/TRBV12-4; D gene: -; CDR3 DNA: TGTGCCAGCAGTCCTATGGGAGAGACCCAGTACTTC; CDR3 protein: CASSPMGETQYF
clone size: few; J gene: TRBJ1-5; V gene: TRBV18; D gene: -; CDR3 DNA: TGTGCCAGCTCACCACCGGAAGGCCCCAATCAGCCCCAGCATTTT; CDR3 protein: CASSPPEGPNQPQHF
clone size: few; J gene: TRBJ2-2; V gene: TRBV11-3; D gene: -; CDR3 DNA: TGTGCCAGCAGCTTACGGTGGGACACCGGGGAGCTGTTTTTT; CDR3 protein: CASSLRWDTGELFF
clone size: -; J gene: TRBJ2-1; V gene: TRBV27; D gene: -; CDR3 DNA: TGTGCCAGCAGTTCAGGGGCGAGGGCGAGTGAGCAGTTCTTC; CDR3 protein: CASSSGARASEQFF
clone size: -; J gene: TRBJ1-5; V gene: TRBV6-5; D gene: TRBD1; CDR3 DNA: TGTGCCAGCAGTTATTCCAACAGGGGCGGTCAGCCCCAGCATTTT; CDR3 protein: CASSYSNRGGQPQHF
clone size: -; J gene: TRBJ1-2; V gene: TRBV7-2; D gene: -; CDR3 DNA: TGTGCCAGCAGCTTAGACGAGGCCACCGACTATGGCTACACCTTC; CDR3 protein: CASSLDEATDYGYTF
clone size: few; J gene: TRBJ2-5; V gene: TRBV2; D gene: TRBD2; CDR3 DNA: TGTGCCAGCCTGGCGGGGGGCCGCCCGGAGACCCAGTACTTC; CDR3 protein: CASLAGGRPETQYF
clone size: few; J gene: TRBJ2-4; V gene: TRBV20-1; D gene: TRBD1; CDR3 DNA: TGCAGTGCTAGTCCGGGACAGGACGTAAACATTCAGTACTTC; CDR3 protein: CSASPGQDVNIQYF
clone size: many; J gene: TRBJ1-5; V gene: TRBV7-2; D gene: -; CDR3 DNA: TGTGCCAGCAGTCCGGAGGGCAGGCCAAGGCAGCCCCAGCATTTT; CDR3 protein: CASSPEGRPRQPQHF